Sequencing of this T cell receptor (beta chain) was carried out in a study of blood T cell repertoires in COVID-19 (dated by TCRdb to 2019 to 2021). Background on the whole study: Collaborator samples came from the United States, Italy and Spain and covered acute and convalescent phases of COVID-19. Where available, HLA class I and class II types were taken from metadata supplied by the sample provider and were not determined by assay-based typing. The dataset comprised deeply sampled blood TCRbeta repertoires from subjects exposed to, actively infected with, or recovered from COVID-19. The repertoires were released in a freely available public database meant as a resource for research on the immune response to SARS-CoV-2. The material from the prospective study consisted of cDNA or gDNA derived from T cells, B-cell-depleted T cells, or PBMCs. Samples were obtained from the ongoing ImmuneRACE study (first 160 participants) and from 950 to 1,500 subjects provided by 6 global collaborators. Nearly every sample came with metadata listing a de-identified subject ID, COVID-19 status, age in years and sex. Broad study findings and their caveats: How much clinical and demographic metadata was included differed by source and by participant, and the metadata was provided uncurated.

In the prospective study, participants were about 18 to 90 years old, resided in about two dozen geographic areas of the United States, and were enrolled through a virtual design. Cohort assignment in the prospective study relied on participant-reported clinical history from a screening survey and a study questionnaire. Recovered participants in ImmuneRACE Cohort 3 were defined as having two consecutive negative NP/OP PCR tests, clearance from a healthcare professional, or resolution of symptoms. Each participant in the prospective study had whole blood, serum and a nasopharyngeal or oropharyngeal swab collected by mobile phlebotomists. Prospective study participants could optionally give additional blood draws and questionnaires over an approximately 2-month period. Prospective study blood samples were shipped either frozen or at room temperature before DNA extraction. Concerning this clone itself: No cognate antigen has been identified for it. Base qualities were left out, and no much larger clone turns up one base away.

Taken from cysteine to phenylalanine, the CDR3 has 17 residues. CDR3 DNA is the only sequence kept; it has 51 bases, read in frame from the first base. V ends up 0 bases short and J 2 bases short, with an unmatched junction base count of 9. For CDR1 and CDR2, the germline V gene lists LGHNT and FRNRAP. TCRbeta CDR3 regions were amplified from genomic DNA by means of the immunoSEQ Assay, a bias-controlled multiplex PCR. As for how the authors treated the data: Within the assay, amplification of reference gene primers was used to estimate how many nucleated cells each sample contained. To quantify the absolute abundance of each unique TCRbeta CDR3 rearrangement, sequence reads were collapsed and filtered. For each sample, productive Simpson clonality was calculated as the square root of Simpson's diversity index over productive rearrangements. The table was pulled from immuneACCESS by TCRdb, which kept in-frame rearrangements only. Such tables lose some clones; where checked, under half of the loss comes from unresolved V genes, and the rest has no known cause. Clone size and V and J calls were adopted from that table, with D and trimming inferred from the DNA. This sample gives about 200,000 clones in total; approximately 90% of them show up just once. The leading ten clones occupy 2% to 2.5% of the sample.

Recombination joined TRBV12-5 with TRBJ1-2; TRBD1 lines up with 7 middle nucleotides. The clonotype originates from a woman in her 30s who had recovered from COVID-19. The sequenced sample consisted of PBMCs or T cells enriched from blood (not recorded which). This receptor carries the CDR3 CASGLVRDSTANYGYTF. The nucleotide sequence reads as follows: TGTGCTAGTGGTTTGGTTCGGGACAGTACGGCCAACTATGGCTACACCTTC.